Included here is one T cell receptor (beta chain) sequence, with context. The target antigen is unknown. The length of the CDR3 is 15 residues. Looked up from germline, CDR1 is WNHNN and CDR2 is SYGVQD (reference sequence). J lost 2 bases, V lost 4 bases, and 5 bases had no gene match. This sample stems from a study of cytomegalovirus exposure and HLA in healthy donors. The donors were members of the validation cohort comprising over 90 subjects, separate from the roughly 600-subject first cohort. Study conclusions and caveats: Overall, roughly 150 TCR beta chains were annotated as cytomegalovirus-associated. Confirmation in vitro established that a few CMV-associated chains were specific for CMV antigens.

Sequencing was performed with immunoSEQ multiplex PCR; in TCRdb, only in-frame clones are kept and a portion is missing. The data show fewer than 150,000 clones, about 87% seen once. Input material: PBMCs. This sequence originates from a man between 18 and 35 years old in good health and CMV-seropositive. This rearrangement joins TRBV10-1 to TRBJ2-7, with TRBD2 identical over 10 bases. CDR3 coding DNA: TGCGCCAGCAGTGCAGCGGGGGGGCCCGCCTACGAGCAGTACTTC. Translated, it gives CASSAAGGPAYEQYF.